These 9 T cell receptor beta chains came from one sample sequenced in a study of cytomegalovirus exposure and HLA in healthy donors. Assay used: immunoSEQ multiplex PCR; TCRdb lists only in-frame clones, some missing. The sample includes about 130,000 clones, approximately 88% of them seen just once. Source material: PBMCs. All receptors come from a woman aged 18-29 years in good health and CMV-seronegative.

CDR3 in DNA: TGTGCCAGCAGTTACTTGGGACTAGCGGCGTCCAATGAGCAGTTCTTC. Amino acids: CASSYLGLAASNEQFF. V and J are TRBV6-5 and TRBJ2-1; TRBD2 matches 11 bases. J lost 6 bases, V lost 1 base, and 5 bases had no gene match. Germline V CDR1 and CDR2: MNHEY, SVGAGI. The CDR3 length is 16 residues.

This clone came up once. The chain is built from TRBV5-1 and TRBJ2-2; TRBD1 aligns across 9 bases. The germline V gene has CDR1 SGHRS and CDR2 YFSETQ. The CDR3 contains 15 residues. V shed 2 bases and J 6 bases; nucleotides not matched to a gene: 5. CDR3 DNA sequence: TGCGCCAGCAGCTTCCGGGACAGGGTACCCGGGGAGCTGTTTTTT. This codes for CASSFRDRVPGELFF. Full variable domain (outside the CDR3, taken from reference TRBV5-1 and TRBJ2-2): KAGVTQTPRYLIKTRGQQVTLSCSPISGHRSVSWYQQTPGQGLQFLFEYFSETQRNKGNFPGRFSGRQFSNSRSEMNVSTLELGDSALYLCASSFRDRVPGELFFGEGSRLTVL.

This clone has a single count. J is TRBJ1-2 and V is TRBV9; TRBD1 agrees at 7 bases. CDR1 is SGDLS, CDR2 YYNGEE, per germline. The CDR3 spans 14 residues. The trim removed 4 bases at V and 2 bases at J, leaving 5 bases unmatched. This CDR3 is CASSLKTGNYGYTF. Written as DNA, the CDR3 is TGTGCCAGCAGCTTAAAGACAGGGAACTATGGCTACACCTTC. Using reference TRBV9 and TRBJ1-2 for the parts outside the CDR3, the full variable domain is DSGVTQTPKHLITATGQRVTLRCSPRSGDLSVYWYQQSLDQGLQFLIQYYNGEERAKGNILERFSAQQFPDLHSELNLSSLELGDSALYFCASSLKTGNYGYTFGSGTRLTVV.

The rearrangement links TRBV27 to TRBJ2-1, with 11 bases matching TRBD2. J was trimmed by 3 bases and V by 5 bases; bases with no gene match: 3. Looked up from germline, CDR1 is MNHEY and CDR2 is SMNVEV (reference sequence). The CDR3 runs 15 residues. CDR3 loop: CASSIGTSGYNEQFF. CDR3 DNA: TGTGCCAGCAGTATAGGGACTAGCGGCTACAATGAGCAGTTCTTC.

The CDR3 loop is CASSLARLTNYEQYF. The CDR3 nucleotides read TGTGCCAGCAGCTTAGCGCGACTGACTAACTACGAGCAGTACTTC. The genes are TRBV7-6 and TRBJ2-7; D possibly corresponds to TRBD2 (5 bases). Trimming left V 0 bases short and J 3 bases short, with 12 bases between. Germline assignment: CDR1 SGHVS and CDR2 FNYEAQ. The CDR3 is 15 amino acids.

The chain uses TRBV6-5 and TRBJ2-2; tentatively, D is TRBD1 (7 bases). CDR3 length equals 16 residues. Between the trimmed V and J ends, which lost 0 bases and 6 bases, there was a span of 14 bases. Germline values: CDR1 MNHEY, CDR2 SVGAGI. The CDR3 DNA is TGTGCCAGCAGTTACTCGCGGCAGGGGGGAGCCGGGGAGCTGTTTTTT. It yields the protein CASSYSRQGGAGELFF.

The CDR3 sequence: CASSSQPAVGLSGEAYEQYF. The CDR3, as DNA: TGTGCCAGCAGCTCCCAACCCGCGGTGGGCCTCTCGGGGGAGGCCTACGAGCAGTACTTC. The genes are TRBV21-1 and TRBJ2-7; the tabulated D call, TRBD2, remains unverified against the DNA. TRBV21-1 is recorded as a pseudogene. This CDR3 has 20 residues.

V gene TRBV6-5 combines with J gene TRBJ1-3, with D tentatively TRBD1 (6 bases). The CDR3 runs to 15 residues. CDR1 and CDR2 (germline): MNHEY, SVGAGI. Between the trimmed V and J ends, which lost 0 bases and 1 base, there was a span of 7 bases. For the CDR3, the DNA is TGTGCCAGCAGTTACTCGCAGGGGTCTGGAAACACCATATATTTT. It yields the protein CASSYSQGSGNTIYF.

This chain connects TRBV4-1 to TRBJ1-5, with 8 bases matching TRBD1. CDR1 and CDR2 from the germline V gene are MGHRA and YSYEKL. V lost 1 base, J lost 1 base, and 9 bases stayed unmatched. The CDR3 is made up of 18 amino acids. CDR3 loop: CASSQAVRTGKSNQPQHF. The CDR3 DNA reads as TGCGCCAGCAGCCAAGCCGTCCGGACAGGGAAAAGCAATCAGCCCCAGCATTTT.